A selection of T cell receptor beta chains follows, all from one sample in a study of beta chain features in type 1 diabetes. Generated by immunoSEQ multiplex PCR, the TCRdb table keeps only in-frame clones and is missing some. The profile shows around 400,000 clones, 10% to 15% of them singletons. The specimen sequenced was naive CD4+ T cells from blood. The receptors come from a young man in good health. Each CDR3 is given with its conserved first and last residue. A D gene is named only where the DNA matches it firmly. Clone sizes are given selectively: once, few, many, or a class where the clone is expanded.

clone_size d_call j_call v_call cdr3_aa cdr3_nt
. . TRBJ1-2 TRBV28 CASGQTINYGYTF TGTGCCAGCGGCCAGACTATTAACTATGGCTACACCTTC
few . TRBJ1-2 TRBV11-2 CASSLVRVGQRTF TGTGCCAGCAGCTTAGTGCGTGTGGGACAACGTACCTTC
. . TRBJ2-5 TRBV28 CASSLWGQVEIQETQYF TGTGCCAGCAGTTTATGGGGGCAGGTGGAGATCCAAGAGACCCAGTACTTC
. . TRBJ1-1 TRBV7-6 CASSLERGSMNTEAFF TGTGCCAGCAGCTTGGAACGGGGATCTATGAACACTGAAGCTTTCTTT
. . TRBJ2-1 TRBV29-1 CSVEDPSHRNNEQFF TGCAGCGTTGAAGATCCGAGCCACCGTAACAATGAGCAGTTCTTC
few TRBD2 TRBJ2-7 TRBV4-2 CASSQGSGRAVEQYF TGTGCCAGCAGCCAAGGGAGCGGGAGGGCCGTCGAGCAGTACTTC
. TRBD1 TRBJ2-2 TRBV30 CAWGTGVGGELFF TGTGCCTGGGGGACAGGGGTCGGCGGGGAGCTGTTTTTT
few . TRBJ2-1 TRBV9 CASTPSPGGMAGEQFF TGTGCCAGCACCCCCTCCCCCGGGGGAATGGCAGGTGAGCAGTTCTTC
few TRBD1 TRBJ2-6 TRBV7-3 CASSFSDRGSGANVLTF TGTGCCAGCAGCTTTTCGGACAGGGGCTCTGGGGCCAACGTCCTGACTTTC
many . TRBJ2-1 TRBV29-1 CSVERGLQFF TGCAGCGTTGAGAGGGGGTTGCAGTTCTTC
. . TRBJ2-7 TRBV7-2 CASSLLGTDPYEQYF TGTGCCAGCAGCTTACTCGGGACTGACCCCTACGAGCAGTACTTC
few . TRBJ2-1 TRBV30 CAWTLSRPSSYNEQFF TGTGCCTGGACCCTTTCGAGGCCCAGCTCCTACAATGAGCAGTTCTTC
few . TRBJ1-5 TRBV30 CAWRAGLGGNQPQHF TGTGCCTGGAGGGCGGGCCTTGGGGGCAATCAGCCCCAGCATTTT
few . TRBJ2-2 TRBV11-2 CASRRAGGRTGELFF TGTGCCAGCAGGAGGGCAGGGGGGCGGACCGGGGAGCTGTTTTTT
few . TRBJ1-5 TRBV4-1 CASSQQRVNQPQHF TGCGCCAGCAGCCAACAGAGGGTCAATCAGCCCCAGCATTTT
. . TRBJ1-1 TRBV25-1 CASSETGINTEAFF TGTGCCAGCAGTGAAACAGGGATTAACACTGAAGCTTTCTTT
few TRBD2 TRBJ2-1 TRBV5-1 CASSLLAGGSNNEQFF TGCGCCAGCAGCCTCTTAGCGGGAGGAAGTAACAATGAGCAGTTCTTC
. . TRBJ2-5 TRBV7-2 CASSFTRETQYF TGTGCCAGCAGCTTTACTAGGGAGACCCAGTACTTC
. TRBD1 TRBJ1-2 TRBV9 CASSFTGTGFEYGYTF TGTGCCAGCAGCTTCACCGGGACAGGGTTTGAGTATGGCTACACCTTC
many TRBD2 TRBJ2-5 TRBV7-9 CASSMGLAGETQYF TGTGCCAGCAGCATGGGACTAGCAGGGGAGACCCAGTACTTC
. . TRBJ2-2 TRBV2 CASSTAGDTGELFF TGTGCCAGCAGCACTGCCGGGGACACCGGGGAGCTGTTTTTT
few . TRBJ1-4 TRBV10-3 CAISESLNEKLFF TGTGCCATCAGTGAGTCCCTCAATGAAAAACTGTTTTTT
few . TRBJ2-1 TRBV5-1 CASSLPRGASYNEQFF TGCGCCAGCAGCTTGCCCCGTGGGGCCTCCTACAATGAGCAGTTCTTC
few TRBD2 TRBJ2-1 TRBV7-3 CASSSWTSGKNEQFF TGTGCCAGCAGCTCGTGGACTAGCGGGAAAAATGAGCAGTTCTTC
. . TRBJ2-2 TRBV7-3 CASRGGGKTGELFF TGTGCCAGCAGGGGAGGGGGGAAGACCGGGGAGCTGTTTTTT
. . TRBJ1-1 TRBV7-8 CASSLQGRNTEAFF TGTGCCAGCAGCTTACAGGGGCGGAACACTGAAGCTTTCTTT